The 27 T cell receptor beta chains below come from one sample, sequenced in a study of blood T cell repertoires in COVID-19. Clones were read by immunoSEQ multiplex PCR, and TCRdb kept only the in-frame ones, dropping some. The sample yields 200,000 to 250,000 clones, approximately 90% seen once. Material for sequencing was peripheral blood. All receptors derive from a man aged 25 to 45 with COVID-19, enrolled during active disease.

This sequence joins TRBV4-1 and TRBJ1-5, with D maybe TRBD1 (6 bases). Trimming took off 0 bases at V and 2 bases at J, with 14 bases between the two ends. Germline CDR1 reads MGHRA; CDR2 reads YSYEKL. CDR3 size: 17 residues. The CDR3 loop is CASSQDGGGHGNQPQHF. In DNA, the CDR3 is TGCGCCAGCAGCCAAGATGGGGGGGGACATGGCAATCAGCCCCAGCATTTT.

The CDR3: CASSYKGTGEYEQYF. In DNA form, the CDR3 reads TGTGCCAGCAGTTACAAGGGGACAGGGGAGTACGAGCAGTACTTC. V gene TRBV6-5 combines with J gene TRBJ2-7; 10 bases fit TRBD1. V was clipped by 2 bases and J by 4 bases; unmatched bases: 5. Germline V lookup: CDR1 MNHEY, CDR2 SVGAGI. The CDR3 sequence is 15 residues long.

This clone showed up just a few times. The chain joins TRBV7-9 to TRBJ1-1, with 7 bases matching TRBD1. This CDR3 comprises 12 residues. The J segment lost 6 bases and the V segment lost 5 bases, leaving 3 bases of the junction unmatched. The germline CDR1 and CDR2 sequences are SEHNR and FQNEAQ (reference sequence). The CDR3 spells CASSTDRAEAFF. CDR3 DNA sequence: TGTGCCAGCAGCACCGACAGGGCTGAAGCTTTCTTT.

CDR3 amino acids: CASTAAYAGEKLFF. As DNA, the CDR3 is TGTGCCAGCACCGCGGCCTATGCGGGGGAAAAACTGTTTTTT. The V gene is TRBV11-2, the J gene TRBJ1-4; D not certain. The CDR3 loop spans 14 amino acids. CDR1 and CDR2 (germline): SGHAT, FQNNGV. Between the trimmed V and J ends, which lost 7 bases and 8 bases, there was a span of 17 bases.

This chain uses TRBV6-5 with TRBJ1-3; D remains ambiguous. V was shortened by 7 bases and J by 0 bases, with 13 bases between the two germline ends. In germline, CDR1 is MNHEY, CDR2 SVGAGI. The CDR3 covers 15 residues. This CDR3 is CASIPPGSSGNTIYF. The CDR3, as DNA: TGTGCCAGCATCCCCCCTGGCAGCTCTGGAAACACCATATATTTT.

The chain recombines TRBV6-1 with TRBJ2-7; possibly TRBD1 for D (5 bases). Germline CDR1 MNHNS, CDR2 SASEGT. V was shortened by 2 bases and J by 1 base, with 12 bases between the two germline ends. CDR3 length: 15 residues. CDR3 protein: CASSEYPGPSYEQYF. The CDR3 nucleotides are TGTGCCAGCAGTGAATACCCAGGGCCGTCCTACGAGCAGTACTTC.

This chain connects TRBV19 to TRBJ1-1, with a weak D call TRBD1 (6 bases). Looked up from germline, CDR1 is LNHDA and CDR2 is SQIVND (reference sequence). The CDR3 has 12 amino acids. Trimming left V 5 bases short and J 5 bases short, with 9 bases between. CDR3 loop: CASSRQGTEAFF. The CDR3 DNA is TGTGCCAGTAGTCGTCAGGGGACTGAAGCTTTCTTT.

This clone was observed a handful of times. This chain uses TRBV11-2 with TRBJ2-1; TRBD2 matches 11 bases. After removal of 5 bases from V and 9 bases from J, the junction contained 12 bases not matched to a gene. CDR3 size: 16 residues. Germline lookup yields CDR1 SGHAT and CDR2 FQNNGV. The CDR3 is CASSTAGTSGVAEQFF. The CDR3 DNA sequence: TGTGCCAGCAGCACAGCCGGGACTAGCGGCGTTGCTGAGCAGTTCTTC.

CDR3 sequence (DNA): TGTGCCACCAGTGGGCGGGGCACTGAAGCTTTCTTT. It encodes CATSGRGTEAFF. The chain uses TRBV24-1 and TRBJ1-1; D unresolved. The V end was cut by 5 bases, the J end by 4 bases, with 7 bases between. The CDR3 has 12 amino acids. CDR1 is KGHDR, CDR2 SFDVKD, per germline.

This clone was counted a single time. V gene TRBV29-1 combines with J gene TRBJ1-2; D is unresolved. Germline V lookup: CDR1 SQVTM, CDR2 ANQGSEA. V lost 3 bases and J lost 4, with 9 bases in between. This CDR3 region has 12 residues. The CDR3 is CSVEAPGYGYTF. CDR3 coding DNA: TGCAGCGTTGAGGCCCCGGGCTATGGCTACACCTTC.

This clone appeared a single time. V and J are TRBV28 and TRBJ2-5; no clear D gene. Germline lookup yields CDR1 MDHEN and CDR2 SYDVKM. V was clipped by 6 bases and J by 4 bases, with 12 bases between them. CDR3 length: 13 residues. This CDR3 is CASSPPELETQYF. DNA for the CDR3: TGTGCCAGCAGCCCCCCCGAGTTAGAGACCCAGTACTTC.

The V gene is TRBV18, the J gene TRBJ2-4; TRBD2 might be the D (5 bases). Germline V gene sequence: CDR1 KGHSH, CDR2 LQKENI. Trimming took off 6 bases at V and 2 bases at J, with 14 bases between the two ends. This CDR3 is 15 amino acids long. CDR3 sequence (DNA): TGTGCCAGCTCCGCTCTTACGGGAACCAAAAACATTCAGTACTTC. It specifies CASSALTGTKNIQYF.

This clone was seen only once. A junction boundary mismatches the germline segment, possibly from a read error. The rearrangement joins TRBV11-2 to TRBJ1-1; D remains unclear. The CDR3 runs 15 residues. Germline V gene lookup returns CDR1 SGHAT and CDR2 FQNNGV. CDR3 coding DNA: TGTGCCAGCAGCTTAAGCGAGGGCAGGAACGCTGAAGCTTTCTTT. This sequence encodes CASSLSEGRNAEAFF.

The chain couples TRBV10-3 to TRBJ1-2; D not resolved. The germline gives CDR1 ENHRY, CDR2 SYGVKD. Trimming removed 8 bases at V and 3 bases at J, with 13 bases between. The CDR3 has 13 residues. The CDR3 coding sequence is TGTGCCATCGGGAACGCGGGAGACTATGGCTACACCTTC. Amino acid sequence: CAIGNAGDYGYTF.

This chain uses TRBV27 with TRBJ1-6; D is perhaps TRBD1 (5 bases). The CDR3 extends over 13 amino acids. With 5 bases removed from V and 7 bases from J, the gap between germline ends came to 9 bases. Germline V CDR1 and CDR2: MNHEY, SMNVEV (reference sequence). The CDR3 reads CASSLRANSPLHF. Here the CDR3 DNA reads TGTGCCAGCAGTCTCAGGGCGAATTCACCCCTCCACTTT.

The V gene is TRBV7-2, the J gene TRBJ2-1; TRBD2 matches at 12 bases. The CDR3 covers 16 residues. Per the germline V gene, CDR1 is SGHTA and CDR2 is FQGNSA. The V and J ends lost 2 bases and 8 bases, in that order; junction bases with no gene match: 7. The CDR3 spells CASSLTLAGGPDEQFF. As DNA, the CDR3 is TGTGCCAGCAGCTTAACCCTAGCGGGGGGGCCAGATGAGCAGTTCTTC. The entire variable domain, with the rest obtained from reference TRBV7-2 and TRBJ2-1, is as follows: GAGVSQSPSNKVTEKGKDVELRCDPISGHTALYWYRQSLGQGLEFLIYFQGNSAPDKSGLPSDRFSAERTGGSVSTLTIQRTQQEDSAVYLCASSLTLAGGPDEQFFGPGTRLTVL.

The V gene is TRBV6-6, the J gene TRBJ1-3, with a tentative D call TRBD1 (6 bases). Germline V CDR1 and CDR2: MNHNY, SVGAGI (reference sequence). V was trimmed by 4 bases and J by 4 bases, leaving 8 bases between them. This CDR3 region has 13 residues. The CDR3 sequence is CASSFDRGNTIYF. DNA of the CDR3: TGTGCCAGCAGTTTCGACAGGGGAAACACCATATATTTT.

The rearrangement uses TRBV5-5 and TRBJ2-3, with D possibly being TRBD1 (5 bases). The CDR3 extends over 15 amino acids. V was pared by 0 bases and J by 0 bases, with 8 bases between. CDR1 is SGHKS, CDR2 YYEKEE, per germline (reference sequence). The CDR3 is CASSLEGDSTDTQYF. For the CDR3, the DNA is TGTGCCAGCAGCTTGGAAGGGGATAGCACAGATACGCAGTATTTT.

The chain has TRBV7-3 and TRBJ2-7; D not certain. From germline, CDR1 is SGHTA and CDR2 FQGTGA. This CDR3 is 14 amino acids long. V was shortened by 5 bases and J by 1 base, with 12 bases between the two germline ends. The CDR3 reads CASSPTDGSYEQYF. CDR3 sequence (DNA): TGTGCCAGCAGCCCCACCGACGGGTCCTACGAGCAGTACTTC.

The CDR3 sequence is CASSQEGLIYGYTF. For the CDR3, the DNA is TGTGCCAGCAGCCAAGAGGGCCTGATTTATGGCTACACCTTC. The V call is TRBV3-1 (or the pseudogene TRBV3-2), the J call TRBJ1-2; D is unresolved. V was cut by 0 bases and J by 5 bases, with 10 bases left in between. The germline V gene has CDR1 LGHDT and CDR2 YNNKEL (reference sequence). This CDR3 comprises 14 residues.

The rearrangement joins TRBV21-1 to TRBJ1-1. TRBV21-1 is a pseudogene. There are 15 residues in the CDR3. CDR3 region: CASSKEEGGNTEAFF. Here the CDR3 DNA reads TGTGCCAGCAGCAAAGAAGAGGGCGGGAACACTGAAGCTTTCTTT.

The CDR3 DNA follows: TGTGCCAGCAGCTTGGACAGCAACACCGGGGAGCTGTTTTTT. This translates into CASSLDSNTGELFF. The rearrangement links TRBV7-9 to TRBJ2-2, with TRBD1 as a possible D gene (6 bases). The CDR3 length is 14 residues. Germline CDR1 SEHNR, CDR2 FQNEAQ (reference sequence). The ends were cut back, 3 bases at V and 2 bases at J, with 7 bases in the middle.

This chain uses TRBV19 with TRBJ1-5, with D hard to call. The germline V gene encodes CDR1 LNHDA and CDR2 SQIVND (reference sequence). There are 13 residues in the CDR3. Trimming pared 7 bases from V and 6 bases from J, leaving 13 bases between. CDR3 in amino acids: CASTHPTVQPQHF. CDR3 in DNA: TGTGCCAGTACTCACCCCACGGTTCAGCCCCAGCATTTT.

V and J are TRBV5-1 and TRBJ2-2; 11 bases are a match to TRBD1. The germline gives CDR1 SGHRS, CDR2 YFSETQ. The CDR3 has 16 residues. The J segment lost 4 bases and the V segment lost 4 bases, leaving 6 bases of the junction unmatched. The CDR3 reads CASSPGGTGGTGELFF. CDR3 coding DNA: TGCGCCAGCAGCCCCGGAGGGACAGGGGGCACCGGGGAGCTGTTTTTT.

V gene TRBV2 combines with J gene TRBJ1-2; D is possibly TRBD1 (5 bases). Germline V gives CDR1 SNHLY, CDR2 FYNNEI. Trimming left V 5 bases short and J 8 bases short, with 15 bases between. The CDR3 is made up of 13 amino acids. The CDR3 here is CASSLGGDWGYTF. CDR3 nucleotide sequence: TGTGCCAGCAGTCTCGGTGGGGACTGGGGCTACACCTTC.

The chain's CDR3 is CSVEARIADTEAFF. The CDR3 DNA reads TGCAGCGTTGAGGCGCGGATAGCGGACACTGAAGCTTTCTTT. V is TRBV29-1 and J is TRBJ1-1, with unresolved D. V was pared by 3 bases and J by 3 bases, with 14 bases between. The V gene's germline CDR1 is SQVTM and CDR2 ANQGSEA. The length of the CDR3 is 14 residues.

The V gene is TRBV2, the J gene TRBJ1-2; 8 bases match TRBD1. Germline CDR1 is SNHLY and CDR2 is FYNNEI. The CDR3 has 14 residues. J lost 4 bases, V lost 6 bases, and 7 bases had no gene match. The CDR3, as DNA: TGTGCCAGCAGGGACAGGGCCAACCCCTATGGCTACACCTTC. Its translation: CASRDRANPYGYTF. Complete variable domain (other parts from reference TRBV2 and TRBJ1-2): EPEVTQTPSHQVTQMGQEVILRCVPISNHLYFYWYRQILGQKVEFLVSFYNNEISEKSEIFDDQFSVERPDGSNFTLKIRSTKLEDSAMYFCASRDRANPYGYTFGSGTRLTVV.